These 30 T cell receptor beta chains were all obtained from the same sample, sequenced in a study of cytomegalovirus exposure and HLA in healthy donors. Some clones are missing from TCRdb's copy, which holds only in-frame ones; the method was immunoSEQ multiplex PCR. The sample shows about 150,000 clones, roughly nine tenths of them seen only once. The sequenced sample consisted of PBMCs. All receptors come from a woman under 30 in good health and CMV-seropositive.

V gene TRBV27 combines with J gene TRBJ2-7; TRBD1 matches 8 bases. The germline CDR1 and CDR2 sequences are MNHEY and SMNVEV (reference sequence). This CDR3 comprises 15 residues. V lost 5 bases and J lost 1; bases outside the gene matches: 7. This CDR3 reads CASSVRGLKSYEQYF. In DNA, the CDR3 is TGTGCCAGCAGTGTCAGGGGGCTCAAATCCTACGAGCAGTACTTC.

This chain links TRBV19 with TRBJ1-2; D gene uncertain. The V gene lost 5 bases and the J gene lost 5 bases, with 9 bases spanning the gap. The CDR3 loop spans 12 amino acids. Germline values: CDR1 LNHDA, CDR2 SQIVND (reference sequence). CDR3 sequence reads: CASSPDIYGYTF. The CDR3, as DNA: TGTGCCAGTAGTCCCGACATATATGGCTACACCTTC. The full variable domain, with the rest looked up from reference TRBV19 and TRBJ1-2, is DGGITQSPKYLFRKEGQNVTLSCEQNLNHDAMYWYRQDPGQGLRLIYYSQIVNDFQKGDIAEGYSVSREKKESFPLTVTSAQKNPTAFYLCASSPDIYGYTFGSGTRLTVV.

The V call is TRBV2, the J call TRBJ2-5; 14 bases map to TRBD2. V shed 4 bases, J shed 5 bases, and the junction held 9 bases outside the gene matches. The length of the CDR3 is 17 residues. CDR1 is SNHLY and CDR2 is FYNNEI in the germline V gene. The CDR3 reads CASSASGLAGVLETQYF. The CDR3 coding sequence is TGTGCCAGCAGTGCCTCGGGACTAGCGGGAGTTTTGGAGACCCAGTACTTC.

This clone has at least ten counts. V usage is TRBV2 and J usage is TRBJ1-2; D uncertain. Trimming stripped 6 bases from V and 2 bases from J, with 13 bases between. Germline V lookup: CDR1 SNHLY, CDR2 FYNNEI. The CDR3 totals 14 residues. CDR3: CASRTSISNYGYTF. CDR3 nucleotides: TGTGCCAGCAGAACCAGTATATCCAACTATGGCTACACCTTC.

This clone was seen a handful of times. The rearrangement joins TRBV6-4 to TRBJ2-2; 7 bases line up with TRBD1. Germline V gene lookup returns CDR1 MRHNA and CDR2 SNTAGT. V gave up 3 bases and J gave up 0 bases; unmatched junction bases: 4. The CDR3 is 16 residues long. This CDR3 reads CASSDSGTANTGELFF. CDR3 coding DNA: TGTGCCAGCAGTGATTCCGGGACAGCGAACACCGGGGAGCTGTTTTTT.

The rearrangement uses TRBV4-1 and TRBJ1-1, with 8 bases that match TRBD1. Germline V lookup: CDR1 MGHRA, CDR2 YSYEKL. Trimming cost V 1 base and J 5 bases; bases outside gene matches: 3. The CDR3 sequence is 14 residues long. In DNA, the CDR3 is TGCGCCAGCAGCCAAGTAGGACAGGGAACTGAAGCTTTCTTT. Protein sequence: CASSQVGQGTEAFF.

The chain recombines TRBV6-6 with TRBJ1-1; maybe TRBD1 (5 bases). Germline CDR1 and CDR2: MNHNY and SVGAGI (reference sequence). The CDR3 length is 11 residues. V lost 7 bases and J 9 bases, leaving 12 bases between the germline ends. CDR3 coding DNA: TGTGCCAGCACTCCGGGGGATAAAGCTTTCTTT. Translated, it gives CASTPGDKAFF.

V is TRBV28 and J is TRBJ2-6, with a tentative D call TRBD2 (6 bases). Germline CDR1 reads MDHEN; CDR2 reads SYDVKM. Trimming pared 7 bases from V and 4 bases from J, leaving 11 bases between. The CDR3 is 14 amino acids. CDR3 DNA: TGTGCCAGCAACAGCGGGCCCGGGGCCAACGTCCTGACTTTC. This translates into CASNSGPGANVLTF. Full variable domain (remainder filled in from reference TRBV28 and TRBJ2-6): DVKVTQSSRYLVKRTGEKVFLECVQDMDHENMFWYRQDPGLGLRLIYFSYDVKMKEKGDIPEGYSVSREKKERFSLILESASTNQTSMYLCASNSGPGANVLTFGAGSRLTVL.

In regard to this clone: At the DNA level, this CDR3 is encoded by other sequences in the same sample as well. V is TRBV5-1 and J is TRBJ1-3; D remains unclear. The germline V gene has CDR1 SGHRS and CDR2 YFSETQ. Trimming stripped 0 bases from V and 0 bases from J, with 4 bases between. This CDR3 spans 14 amino acids. The CDR3 nucleotides read TGCGCCAGCAGCTTGGGCAGCTCTGGAAACACCATATATTTT. It codes for CASSLGSSGNTIYF.

The chain joins TRBV27 to TRBJ1-5; 7 bases are shared with TRBD1. This CDR3 contains 16 residues. J gave up 0 bases and V 5 bases, and 7 bases lay outside the gene matches. From germline, CDR1 is MNHEY and CDR2 SMNVEV (reference sequence). The CDR3 protein is CASSPIQGHSNQPQHF. In DNA form, the CDR3 reads TGTGCCAGCAGTCCAATACAGGGGCATAGCAATCAGCCCCAGCATTTT.

J is TRBJ2-7 and V is TRBV18; TRBD1 is a possible D gene (6 bases). The V and J ends lost 5 bases and 6 bases respectively, with 20 bases between them. The germline V gene encodes CDR1 KGHSH and CDR2 LQKENI. This CDR3 is 15 amino acids long. The CDR3, as DNA: TGTGCCAGCTCAATACAGGGTTTTCTCTCGGGCGAGCAGTACTTC. Protein product: CASSIQGFLSGEQYF.

The V and J genes are TRBV6-5 and TRBJ1-1, with unresolved D. With 0 bases removed from V and 1 base from J, the gap between germline ends came to 6 bases. This CDR3 spans 14 amino acids. Per germline, CDR1 MNHEY and CDR2 SVGAGI. The CDR3 is CASSYSGENTEAFF. The CDR3 nucleotides read TGTGCCAGCAGTTACTCCGGGGAGAACACTGAAGCTTTCTTT.

The chain is built from TRBV18 and TRBJ2-2; 7 bases match TRBD2. Germline CDR1 KGHSH, CDR2 LQKENI. The CDR3 totals 18 residues. V shed 3 bases, J shed 0 bases, and the junction held 10 bases outside the gene matches. The CDR3, as DNA: TGTGCCAGCTCACCGCCACTTCTAGCGGAGTCGAACACCGGGGAGCTGTTTTTT. Translating it yields CASSPPLLAESNTGELFF.

In its sample, this clone was seen once. The rearrangement joins TRBV7-2 to TRBJ1-3; D is possibly TRBD1 (6 bases). The CDR3 is 14 amino acids. V was clipped by 1 base and J by 6 bases, with 10 bases between them. Germline CDR1 is SGHTA and CDR2 is FQGNSA. The CDR3 here is CASSLGTAPNTIYF. CDR3 DNA: TGTGCCAGCAGCTTAGGGACAGCCCCAAACACCATATATTTT.

The chain is built from TRBV30 and TRBJ1-5; weak D call: TRBD1 (5 bases). The CDR3 runs 13 residues. The V and J ends lost 3 bases and 7 bases respectively, with 13 bases between them. Germline V lookup: CDR1 GTSNPN, CDR2 SVGIG (reference sequence). The CDR3 region is CAWSAQVYQPQHF. The CDR3 region has the DNA TGTGCCTGGAGCGCACAGGTTTACCAGCCCCAGCATTTT.

The rearrangement links TRBV6-1 to TRBJ2-7; 10 bases fit TRBD2. The CDR3 is 18 residues long. Trimming took 0 bases from V and 1 from J; bases not matched to a gene: 9. CDR1 and CDR2 from the germline V gene are MNHNS and SASEGT. CDR3 sequence: CASSEAVIAGGRSYEQYF. The CDR3 DNA is TGTGCCAGCAGTGAAGCGGTTATAGCGGGAGGTCGATCCTACGAGCAGTACTTC.

V gene TRBV7-6 combines with J gene TRBJ2-2; 7 bases are a match to TRBD2. Germline CDR1 SGHVS, CDR2 FNYEAQ. V dropped 5 bases and J dropped 4; count of bases not matched to a gene: 10. There are 16 residues in the CDR3. CDR3 nucleotides: TGTGCCAGCAGCCCGACTAGCCAAGGTGGCACCGGGGAGCTGTTTTTT. This gives the protein CASSPTSQGGTGELFF.

The V gene is TRBV5-4, the J gene TRBJ2-7, with 12 nucleotides matching TRBD2. J lost 2 bases, V lost 4 bases, and 4 bases had no gene match. The CDR3 runs 15 residues. Germline V gene data show CDR1 as SGHNT and CDR2 as YYREEE (reference sequence). The CDR3 bases are TGTGCCAGCAGCGGACGGACTAGCGGGACCTACGAGCAGTACTTC. It yields the protein CASSGRTSGTYEQYF.

The rearrangement links TRBV7-9 to TRBJ2-5; no clear D. CDR1 SEHNR and CDR2 FQNEAQ come from the germline V gene (reference sequence). The V and J ends lost 5 bases and 2 bases respectively, with 12 bases between them. This CDR3 has 14 amino acids. CDR3 in DNA: TGTGCCAGCAGCCTCACACTAAAACAAGAGACCCAGTACTTC. Protein: CASSLTLKQETQYF.

This clone showed up just once. The chain recombines TRBV27 with TRBJ2-1; tentatively, D is TRBD1 (6 bases). Trimming stripped 4 bases from V and 11 bases from J, with 12 bases between. CDR1 and CDR2 (germline): MNHEY, SMNVEV (reference sequence). The CDR3 is 12 amino acids. CDR3 in amino acids: CASSSSGVQQFF. CDR3 nucleotides: TGTGCCAGCAGTTCGTCAGGGGTTCAGCAGTTCTTC.

The J gene is TRBJ1-2, the V gene TRBV2; TRBD1 agrees at 8 bases. V was clipped by 9 bases and J by 0 bases; unmatched bases: 9. CDR3 length: 15 amino acids. Looked up from germline, CDR1 is SNHLY and CDR2 is FYNNEI. CDR3: CAREGQELTNYGYTF. In DNA form, the CDR3 reads TGTGCCAGAGAGGGACAGGAATTAACTAACTATGGCTACACCTTC. The variable domain in full, completed from reference TRBV2 and TRBJ1-2, reads EPEVTQTPSHQVTQMGQEVILRCVPISNHLYFYWYRQILGQKVEFLVSFYNNEISEKSEIFDDQFSVERPDGSNFTLKIRSTKLEDSAMYFCAREGQELTNYGYTFGSGTRLTVV.

The rearrangement links TRBV5-6 to TRBJ2-7, with TRBD2 as a possible D gene (6 bases). This CDR3 contains 14 residues. The V gene's germline CDR1 is SGHDT and CDR2 YYEEEE. V gave up 0 bases and J gave up 3 bases, with 10 bases separating them. The CDR3 loop reads CASSLGGADYEQYF. In nucleotides, the CDR3 is TGTGCCAGCAGCTTGGGCGGGGCAGACTACGAGCAGTACTTC.

V and J are TRBV4-1 and TRBJ2-5; perhaps TRBD2 as D (5 bases). V was pared by 1 base and J by 1 base, with 13 bases between. Germline lookup yields CDR1 MGHRA and CDR2 YSYEKL. CDR3 length equals 16 residues. The CDR3 bases are TGCGCCAGCAGCCAAGTTCGAGCGGAGGCCCAAGAGACCCAGTACTTC. As protein: CASSQVRAEAQETQYF.

V gene TRBV19 combines with J gene TRBJ1-4, with 9 bases identical to TRBD1. Per germline, CDR1 LNHDA and CDR2 SQIVND (reference sequence). Losses at the gene ends were 3 bases for V and 4 bases for J; bases not matched to a gene: 6. The CDR3 extends over 16 amino acids. The CDR3, as DNA: TGTGCCAGTAGTATTCTGGGGACAGGGAGTAATGAAAAACTGTTTTTT. It yields the protein CASSILGTGSNEKLFF.

J is TRBJ2-3 and V is TRBV15, with TRBD2 identical over 9 bases. This CDR3 region has 15 residues. Germline V lookup: CDR1 LNHNV, CDR2 YYDKDF (reference sequence). V was pared by 8 bases and J by 5 bases, with 11 bases of the junction left unmatched. CDR3 DNA sequence: TGTGCCACCCCGGGCGGCGGGAGGGCCGGAGATACGCAGTATTTT. Translating it yields CATPGGGRAGDTQYF.

This clone was detected a few times. The rearrangement uses TRBV30 and TRBJ1-2, with a tentative D call TRBD1 (6 bases). Germline CDR1 and CDR2: GTSNPN and SVGIG (reference sequence). V was shortened by 2 bases and J by 3 bases, with 13 bases between the two germline ends. The CDR3 totals 14 residues. Written as DNA, the CDR3 is TGTGCCTGGAGTCCGAGGGACAACTACTATGGCTACACCTTC. As protein: CAWSPRDNYYGYTF.

The rearrangement joins TRBV2 to TRBJ2-5; 11 bases fit TRBD2. V trimming: 7 bases; J trimming: 1 base; junction bases outside the gene matches: 11. Germline values: CDR1 SNHLY, CDR2 FYNNEI. CDR3 length: 17 residues. The CDR3 sequence is CASIHTRLAGFQETQYF. The CDR3 region has the DNA TGTGCCAGCATCCATACTAGACTAGCGGGATTCCAAGAGACCCAGTACTTC.

This clone was detected a few times. The V and J genes are TRBV19 and TRBJ2-1; 10 positions match TRBD2. V lost 1 base, J lost 2 bases, and 11 bases stayed unmatched. The CDR3 has 19 amino acids. Germline V gene sequence: CDR1 LNHDA, CDR2 SQIVND (reference sequence). This CDR3 reads CASSIGGSGRYDTYNEQFF. The CDR3 DNA reads as TGTGCCAGTAGTATAGGGGGTAGCGGGAGGTACGATACCTACAATGAGCAGTTCTTC.

This rearrangement joins TRBV18 to TRBJ2-2; TRBD2 aligns across 13 bases. CDR1 and CDR2 (germline): KGHSH, LQKENI. Trimming removed 0 bases from V and 7 bases from J; junction bases left unmatched: 5. The CDR3 is 17 amino acids. CDR3 nucleotides: TGTGCCAGCTCACCACCGACTAGCGGGAGGAGGAACGGGGAGCTGTTTTTT. It is translated as CASSPPTSGRRNGELFF.

This chain connects TRBV18 to TRBJ2-1; a weak D match, TRBD1 (5 bases). The CDR3 is 16 amino acids. The germline gives CDR1 KGHSH, CDR2 LQKENI. V lost 3 bases and J 0 bases, leaving 12 bases between the germline ends. CDR3 loop: CASSPQGGYSYNEQFF. In nucleotides, the CDR3 is TGTGCCAGCTCACCTCAGGGCGGTTACTCCTACAATGAGCAGTTCTTC.